Listed here are 24 T cell receptor beta chains from one sample, sequenced in a study of blood T cell repertoires in COVID-19. Clones were sequenced by immunoSEQ multiplex PCR, and TCRdb holds only the in-frame ones, with some missing. The data hold about 200,000 clones, with 85% observed a single time. The material sequenced was peripheral blood. The receptors here all came from a man in his fifties or sixties with COVID-19, enrolled during active disease.

V is TRBV10-3 and J is TRBJ2-3; 8 bases align to TRBD2. The CDR3 runs 14 residues. Trimming at V came to 5 bases and at J to 4 bases, leaving 5 bases not matched to a gene. The germline CDR1 and CDR2 sequences are ENHRY and SYGVKD. As DNA, the CDR3 is TGTGCCATCAGTCAGCGGGAGAGTTCAGATACGCAGTATTTT. Residues: CAISQRESSDTQYF.

About this clone itself: The junction shows a germline mismatch at one end, possibly a read error. The chain couples TRBV6-1 to TRBJ2-6, with TRBD2 matching over 10 bases. The CDR3 is 18 residues long. Germline assignment: CDR1 MNHNS and CDR2 SASEGT. The CDR3 DNA is TGTGCCAGCAGTGACTTAGCGGGAGGCCGCTCTCGGGCCAACGTCCTGACTTTC. Amino acids: CASSDLAGGRSRANVLTF.

CDR3 DNA: TGTGCCTGGACCTTTAAGGGCGGGACCCAAGAGACCCAGTACTTC. Protein: CAWTFKGGTQETQYF. The rearrangement joins TRBV30 to TRBJ2-5; D perhaps matches TRBD2 (6 bases). V was cut by 4 bases and J by 1 base, with 16 bases left in between. The CDR3 totals 15 residues. Germline CDR1 is GTSNPN and CDR2 is SVGIG (reference sequence).

V usage is TRBV3-1 (or the pseudogene TRBV3-2) and J usage is TRBJ2-7; 13 nucleotides match TRBD2. V lost 4 bases, J lost 2 bases, and 5 bases stayed unmatched. Germline V gene lookup returns CDR1 LGHDT and CDR2 YNNKEL (reference sequence). This CDR3 region has 16 residues. The CDR3 DNA is TGTGCCAGCAGCCCCCGGACTAGCGGGGGAGCCTACGAGCAGTACTTC. Translated: CASSPRTSGGAYEQYF.

This chain uses TRBV4-1 with TRBJ2-3; tentative D call: TRBD2 (6 bases). This CDR3 is built from 17 residues. Germline V CDR1 and CDR2: MGHRA, YSYEKL. Trimming removed 0 bases from V and 2 bases from J, with 15 bases in between. CDR3 protein: CASSQERGGTLTDTQYF. For the CDR3, the DNA is TGCGCCAGCAGCCAAGAGCGCGGCGGGACCCTCACAGATACGCAGTATTTT.

This chain links TRBV28 with TRBJ1-1; 8 nucleotides agree with TRBD1. The J segment lost 1 base and the V segment lost 6 bases, leaving 7 bases of the junction unmatched. The CDR3 spans 15 residues. Germline-derived CDR1 and CDR2 are MDHEN and SYDVKM. The CDR3 DNA reads TGTGCCAGCAGGATACTTGACAGGGGGAACACTGAAGCTTTCTTT. Its protein product is CASRILDRGNTEAFF.

A single count supports this clone. The gene calls are TRBV6-1 and TRBJ1-2; no clear D. Trimming removed 2 bases from V and 3 bases from J, with 4 bases in between. There are 12 residues in the CDR3. CDR1 and CDR2 (germline): MNHNS, SASEGT. The CDR3 loop reads CASSEHDYGYTF. CDR3 nucleotide sequence: TGTGCCAGCAGTGAACATGACTATGGCTACACCTTC.

The chain couples TRBV18 to TRBJ2-2, with TRBD1 identical over 8 bases. The germline V gene encodes CDR1 KGHSH and CDR2 LQKENI. The CDR3 totals 15 residues. The junction had 2 bases not matched to a gene; V was cut back by 5 bases and J by 0 bases. CDR3 loop: CASSDRGANTGELFF. CDR3 DNA: TGTGCCAGCTCAGACAGGGGCGCGAACACCGGGGAGCTGTTTTTT.

The gene calls are TRBV30 and TRBJ2-7; D gene ambiguous. Germline V gene sequence: CDR1 GTSNPN, CDR2 SVGIG (reference sequence). The CDR3 spans 11 residues. Deletions cut 2 bases from V and 3 bases from J, with 5 bases between. Written as DNA, the CDR3 is TGTGCCTGGAGTTTTAACTACGAGCAGTACTTC. Translation: CAWSFNYEQYF.

V is TRBV20-1 and J is TRBJ1-2, with D possibly matching TRBD1 (5 bases). Germline CDR1 reads DFQATT; CDR2 reads SNEGSKA (reference sequence). The CDR3 is 10 residues long. The DNA of the CDR3 is TGCAGCCCCGGGGGGTATGGCTACACCTTC. Its protein product is CSPGGYGYTF.

This clone was detected once. This sample also contains other DNA sequences that code for the same CDR3. The V and J genes are TRBV18 and TRBJ1-5; D unclear. The germline gives CDR1 KGHSH, CDR2 LQKENI. With 2 bases removed from V and 0 bases from J, the gap between germline ends came to 8 bases. This CDR3 comprises 15 residues. The CDR3 DNA reads TGTGCCAGCTCACCAGGAGGGTATAGCAATCAGCCCCAGCATTTT. Its protein is CASSPGGYSNQPQHF.

Points on this clone: The sample holds other DNA sequences that translate to the same CDR3. V gene TRBV9 combines with J gene TRBJ1-1, with D unresolved. The CDR3 loop spans 12 amino acids. Germline loops: CDR1 SGDLS, CDR2 YYNGEE. V was clipped by 3 bases and J by 0 bases, with 3 bases between them. The CDR3 sequence: CASSAMNTEAFF. The CDR3 DNA sequence: TGTGCCAGCAGCGCCATGAACACTGAAGCTTTCTTT.

V and J are TRBV4-1 and TRBJ2-3, with D tentatively TRBD2 (6 bases). Germline V gene sequence: CDR1 MGHRA, CDR2 YSYEKL. This CDR3 has 18 residues. V shed 1 base and J shed 3 bases, with 20 bases lying between them. The CDR3 region is CASSQVLARGGGTDTQYF. Written as DNA, the CDR3 is TGCGCCAGCAGCCAAGTTTTGGCTCGCGGAGGAGGGACAGATACGCAGTATTTT.

The chain is built from TRBV5-1 and TRBJ1-2; 7 bases fit TRBD1. The CDR3 has 13 residues. Per germline, CDR1 SGHRS and CDR2 YFSETQ. With V trimmed by 4 bases and J by 4 bases, 4 bases remained unmatched. CDR3 bases: TGCGCCAGCAGCACCTGGGACAGCTATGGCTACACCTTC. This translates into CASSTWDSYGYTF. The full variable domain, with the rest looked up from reference TRBV5-1 and TRBJ1-2, is KAGVTQTPRYLIKTRGQQVTLSCSPISGHRSVSWYQQTPGQGLQFLFEYFSETQRNKGNFPGRFSGRQFSNSRSEMNVSTLELGDSALYLCASSTWDSYGYTFGSGTRLTVV.

About this clone itself: Other nucleotide sequences from this sample produce the same CDR3. The rearrangement uses TRBV11-2 and TRBJ1-2, with unresolved D. The CDR3 runs to 12 residues. With 3 bases removed from V and 6 bases from J, the gap between germline ends came to 8 bases. CDR1 and CDR2 from the germline V gene are SGHAT and FQNNGV. The CDR3 nucleotides are TGTGCCAGCAGCTTGGGGAGAGATGGCTACACCTTC. This translates into CASSLGRDGYTF.

This clone was detected only a few times. J is TRBJ2-5 and V is TRBV19; a weak D match, TRBD2 (6 bases). There are 18 residues in the CDR3. V was clipped by 0 bases and J by 2 bases, with 19 bases between them. Germline loops: CDR1 LNHDA, CDR2 SQIVND (reference sequence). CDR3 nucleotide sequence: TGTGCCAGTAGTATAGATCTAGGGGTAGCGGAGGCACAAGAGACCCAGTACTTC. It encodes CASSIDLGVAEAQETQYF.

This chain connects TRBV5-6 to TRBJ2-1; 8 bases fit TRBD1. Germline CDR1 SGHDT, CDR2 YYEEEE. V trimming: 1 base; J trimming: 8 bases; junction bases outside the gene matches: 8. The CDR3 spans 15 residues. The CDR3 is CASSLRPGGSDEQFF. CDR3 DNA sequence: TGTGCCAGCAGCTTGCGGCCAGGGGGCTCGGATGAGCAGTTCTTC.

The chain uses TRBV25-1 and TRBJ1-6; the match to TRBD1 covers 11 bases. Germline V gene sequence: CDR1 MGHDK, CDR2 SYGVNS. Losses at the gene ends were 5 bases for V and 7 bases for J; bases not matched to a gene: 4. The CDR3 length is 15 residues. The CDR3 is CASSLRTGGNSPLHF. The CDR3 DNA reads TGTGCCAGCAGTCTCCGGACAGGGGGCAATTCACCCCTCCACTTT.

This chain joins TRBV7-2 and TRBJ1-5; D is possibly TRBD1 (6 bases). The germline V and J ends were trimmed by 5 bases and 6 bases, with 17 bases remaining between them. This CDR3 has 15 amino acids. Germline V lookup: CDR1 SGHTA, CDR2 FQGNSA. DNA of the CDR3: TGTGCCAGCAGCCCTTGGGCGGGGGCTGGTCAGCCCCAGCATTTT. Translating it yields CASSPWAGAGQPQHF.

This clone was detected only once. The chain joins TRBV14 to TRBJ1-2; a possible D gene is TRBD1 (5 bases). V shed 1 base and J shed 4 bases, with 19 bases lying between them. In germline, CDR1 is SGHDN, CDR2 FVKESK. The CDR3 spans 17 residues. The CDR3 DNA follows: TGTGCCAGCAGCCAAGGGGGACTTCCACGGAGGCTCTATGGCTACACCTTC. Encoded protein: CASSQGGLPRRLYGYTF.

This chain uses TRBV12-5 with TRBJ2-1; 9 bases align to TRBD2. This CDR3 contains 15 residues. Germline trimming cut 6 bases from V and 6 bases from J; bases unmatched to any gene: 9. The germline CDR1 and CDR2 sequences are LGHNT and FRNRAP. CDR3 nucleotide sequence: TGTGCTAGTGGCCATTCCGGGACTAGCCGCAATGAGCAGTTCTTC. As protein: CASGHSGTSRNEQFF.

The chain links TRBV10-3 to TRBJ2-1, with 14 bases matching TRBD2. V gave up 0 bases and J gave up 8 bases; unmatched junction bases: 3. This CDR3 region has 16 residues. Germline CDR1 ENHRY, CDR2 SYGVKD. The CDR3 region has the DNA TGTGCCATCAGTGAGTCGTTGGGACTAGCGGGAGATGAGCAGTTCTTC. Residues: CAISESLGLAGDEQFF.

The chain recombines TRBV19 with TRBJ1-1; the D gene is possibly TRBD1 (6 bases). The V gene's germline CDR1 is LNHDA and CDR2 SQIVND (reference sequence). The CDR3 covers 12 residues. The ends were cut back, 9 bases at V and 5 bases at J, with 13 bases in the middle. The CDR3 DNA reads TGTGCCAGCCCCAGGGGAGGGACTGAAGCTTTCTTT. Residues: CASPRGGTEAFF.

The chain combines TRBV23-1 with TRBJ1-4, with D unclear. TRBV23-1 is designated an ORF whose function remains uncertain. Trimming removed 7 bases at V and 7 bases at J, with 13 bases between. CDR3 length: 13 residues. The DNA for the CDR3 is TGCGCCAGCACCCCCCGTTTCGGTGAAAAACTGTTTTTT. Translating it yields CASTPRFGEKLFF.